Shown below are 3 T cell receptor beta chains from a single sample sequenced in a study of follicular helper T cells after annual influenza vaccination. TCRdb's copy holds only in-frame clones and misses some; the assay was immunoSEQ multiplex PCR. The sample lists under 8,500 clones; roughly four fifths were seen once. Time point specified: 2015-2016 season, pre-vaccination. The input for sequencing was CXCR5- memory CD4+ T cells sorted from blood, taken on the day of influenza vaccination. The receptors were gathered from an adult who received the influenza vaccine.

A few counts support this clone. This chain uses TRBV4-3 with TRBJ1-5; D remains unclear. This CDR3 comprises 13 residues. V dropped 4 bases and J dropped 4 bases, with 8 bases sitting between them. Germline loops: CDR1 LGHNA, CDR2 YSLEER. This CDR3 is CASSLTENQPQHF. The CDR3 DNA is TGCGCCAGCAGCCTGACGGAAAATCAGCCCCAGCATTTT.

V is TRBV2 and J is TRBJ2-7; perhaps D is TRBD1 or TRBD2 (5 bases each). Germline V lookup: CDR1 SNHLY, CDR2 FYNNEI. The CDR3 length is 12 residues. V gave up 9 bases and J gave up 5 bases, with 14 bases separating them. This CDR3 reads CARGESVHEQYF. In DNA, the CDR3 is TGTGCCAGGGGGGAATCGGTCCACGAGCAGTACTTC.

This chain uses TRBV5-1 with TRBJ2-2, with D possibly being TRBD1 or TRBD2 (5 bases each). The V gene's germline CDR1 is SGHRS and CDR2 YFSETQ. The CDR3 has 13 amino acids. The V end lost 7 bases, the J end lost 4 bases, and 11 bases lay between the germline ends. This chain's CDR3 is CASGRGTTGELFF. The DNA for the CDR3 is TGCGCCAGCGGCCGGGGCACCACCGGGGAGCTGTTTTTT.